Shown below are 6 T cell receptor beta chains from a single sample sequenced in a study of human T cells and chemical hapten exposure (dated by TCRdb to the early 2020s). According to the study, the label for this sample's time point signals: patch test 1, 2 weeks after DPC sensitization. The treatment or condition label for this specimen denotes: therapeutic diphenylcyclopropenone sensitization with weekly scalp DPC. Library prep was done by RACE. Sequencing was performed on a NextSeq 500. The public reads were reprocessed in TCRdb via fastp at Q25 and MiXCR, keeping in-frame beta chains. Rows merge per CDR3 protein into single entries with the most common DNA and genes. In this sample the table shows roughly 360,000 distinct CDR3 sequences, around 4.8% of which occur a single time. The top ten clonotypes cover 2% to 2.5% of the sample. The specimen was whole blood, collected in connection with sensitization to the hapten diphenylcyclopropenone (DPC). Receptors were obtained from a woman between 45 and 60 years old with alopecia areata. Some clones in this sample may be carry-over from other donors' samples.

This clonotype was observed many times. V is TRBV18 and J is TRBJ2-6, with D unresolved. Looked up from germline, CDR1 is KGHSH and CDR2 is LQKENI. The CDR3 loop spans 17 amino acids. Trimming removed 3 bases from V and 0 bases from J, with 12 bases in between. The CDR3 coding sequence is TGTGCCAGCTCACCGGACGCTCCGAACTCTGGGGCCAACGTCCTGACTTTC. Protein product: CASSPDAPNSGANVLTF.

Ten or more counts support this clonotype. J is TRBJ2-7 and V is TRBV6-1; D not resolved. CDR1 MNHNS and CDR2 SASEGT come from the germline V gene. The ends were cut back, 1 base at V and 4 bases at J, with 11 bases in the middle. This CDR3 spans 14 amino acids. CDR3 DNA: TGTGCCAGCAGTGAAGGGATAGGCATTTACGAGCAGTACTTC. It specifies CASSEGIGIYEQYF.

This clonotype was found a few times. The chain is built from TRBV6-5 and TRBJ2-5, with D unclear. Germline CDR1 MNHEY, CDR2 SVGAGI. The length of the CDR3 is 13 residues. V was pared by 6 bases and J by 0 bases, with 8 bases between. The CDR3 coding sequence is TGTGCCAGCAGGGTACAAAACCAAGAGACCCAGTACTTC. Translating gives CASRVQNQETQYF.

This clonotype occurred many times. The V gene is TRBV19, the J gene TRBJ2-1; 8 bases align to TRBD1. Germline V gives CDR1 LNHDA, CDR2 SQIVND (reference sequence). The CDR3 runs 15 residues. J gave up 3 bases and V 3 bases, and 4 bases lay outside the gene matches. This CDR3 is CASSILGQGYNEQFF. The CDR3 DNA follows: TGTGCCAGTAGTATCCTAGGACAGGGCTACAATGAGCAGTTCTTC.

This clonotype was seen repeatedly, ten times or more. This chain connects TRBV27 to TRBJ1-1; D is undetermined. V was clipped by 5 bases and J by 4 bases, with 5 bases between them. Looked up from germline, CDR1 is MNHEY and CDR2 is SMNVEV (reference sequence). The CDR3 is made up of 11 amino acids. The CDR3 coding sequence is TGTGCCAGCAGTAATGCCACTGAAGCTTTCTTT. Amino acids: CASSNATEAFF.

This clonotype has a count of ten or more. The CDR3 region has the DNA TGCGCCAGCAGCTTGGAGTTTGAGACCCAGTACTTC. Translation gives CASSLEFETQYF. The rearrangement uses TRBV5-1 and TRBJ2-5; D unresolved. The germline CDR1 and CDR2 sequences are SGHRS and YFSETQ. This CDR3 is built from 12 residues. Deletions cut 0 bases from V and 5 bases from J, with 5 bases between.